The clone carrying this T cell receptor (beta chain) showed up just a few times. Its target is unknown. The data are from a study of human T cells and chemical hapten exposure. Study information: Patients received weekly diphenylcyclopropenone doses to the scalp throughout the roughly 23-week study. Epicutaneous patch tests delivered 0.01% DPC to the upper back, with evaluation at 6 days. Small volume differences among pooled libraries mainly caused per-sample TCR yield variation. Study observations and caveats: PT1 expanded TCR counts and patch test score were linked, and their correlation was positive.

TCRdb reprocessed the RACE reads with MiXCR, giving one entry per CDR3 protein. The table records tens of thousands of distinct CDR3 sequences, 9.9% of them present only once. Documented time point: patch test 2, 6 weeks after DPC sensitization. Treatment here: therapeutic diphenylcyclopropenone sensitization with weekly scalp DPC. The germline CDR1 and CDR2 sequences are SGHRS and YFSETQ. This CDR3 has 14 amino acids. V lost 4 bases to trimming and J lost 1 base; unmatched junction nucleotides: 2. Sequencing used whole blood, obtained in connection with sensitization to the hapten diphenylcyclopropenone (DPC). The V and J genes are TRBV5-1 and TRBJ1-3; TRBD1 matches at 7 bases. The source of this sequence is a woman aged 45-65 years with alopecia areata. Some clones in this sample may be carry-over from other donors' samples. CDR3 sequence reads: CASSLTGSGNTIYF. CDR3 DNA: TGCGCCAGCAGCCTGACAGGGTCTGGAAACACCATATATTTT.